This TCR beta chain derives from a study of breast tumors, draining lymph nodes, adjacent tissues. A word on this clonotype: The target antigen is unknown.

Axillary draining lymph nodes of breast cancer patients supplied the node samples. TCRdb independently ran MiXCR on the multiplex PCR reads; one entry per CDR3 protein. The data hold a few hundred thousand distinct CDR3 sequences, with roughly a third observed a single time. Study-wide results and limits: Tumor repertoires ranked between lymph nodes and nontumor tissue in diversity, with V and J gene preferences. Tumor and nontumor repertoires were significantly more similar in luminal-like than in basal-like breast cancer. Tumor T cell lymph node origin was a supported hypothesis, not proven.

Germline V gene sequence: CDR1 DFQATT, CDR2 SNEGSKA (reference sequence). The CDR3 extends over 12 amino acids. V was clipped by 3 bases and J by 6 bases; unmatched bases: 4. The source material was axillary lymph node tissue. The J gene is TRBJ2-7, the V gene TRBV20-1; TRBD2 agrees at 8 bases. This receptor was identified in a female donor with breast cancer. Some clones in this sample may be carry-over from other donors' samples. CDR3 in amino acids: CSASRGGREQYF. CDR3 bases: TGCAGTGCTAGTCGGGGGGGCCGCGAGCAGTACTTC.